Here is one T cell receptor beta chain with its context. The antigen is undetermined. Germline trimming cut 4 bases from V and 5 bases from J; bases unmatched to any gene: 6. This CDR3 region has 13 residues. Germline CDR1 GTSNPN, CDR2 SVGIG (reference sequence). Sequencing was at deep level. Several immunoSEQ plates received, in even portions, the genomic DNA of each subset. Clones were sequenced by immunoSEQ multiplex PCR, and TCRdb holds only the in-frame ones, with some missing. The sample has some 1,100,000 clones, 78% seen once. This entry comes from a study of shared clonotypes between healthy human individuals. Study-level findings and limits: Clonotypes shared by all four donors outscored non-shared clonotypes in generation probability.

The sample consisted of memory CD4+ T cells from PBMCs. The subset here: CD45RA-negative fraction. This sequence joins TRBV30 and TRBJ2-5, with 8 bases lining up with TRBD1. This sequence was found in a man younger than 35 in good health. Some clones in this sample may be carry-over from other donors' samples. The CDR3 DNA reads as TGTGCCTGGAAGACAGGGGCGAGGGAGACCCAGTACTTC. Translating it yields CAWKTGARETQYF.